These 2 T cell receptor beta chains were sequenced from one sample in a study of cytomegalovirus exposure and HLA in healthy donors. Amplification used 60 Vbeta primers and 13 Jbeta primers. Only in-frame clones appear in the TCRdb table, and some are missing; sequencing was by immunoSEQ multiplex PCR. Listed are around 42,000 clones; approximately 1.5% falls within the top ten. The sequencing sample was made of PBMCs. The receptors stem from a young man in good health and CMV-seronegative.

This chain joins TRBV7-2 and TRBJ1-1, with TRBD1 identical over 9 bases. The V gene end was trimmed by 3 bases and the J gene end by 7 bases; junction bases not matched to a gene: 12. Germline values: CDR1 SGHTA, CDR2 FQGNSA. The CDR3 consists of 16 residues. The CDR3 is CASSFQQGAARGEAFF. The CDR3 nucleotides read TGTGCCAGCAGCTTCCAACAGGGGGCGGCTAGGGGTGAAGCTTTCTTT.

V gene TRBV7-9 combines with J gene TRBJ2-7, with D possibly TRBD2 on 6 matching bases. The CDR3 loop spans 16 amino acids. V was clipped by 5 bases and J by 2 bases, with 19 bases between them. Germline-derived CDR1 and CDR2 are SEHNR and FQNEAQ (reference sequence). CDR3 protein: CASSLNRGNVPYEQYF. DNA of the CDR3: TGTGCCAGCAGCCTTAATCGCGGGAACGTCCCCTACGAGCAGTACTTC.